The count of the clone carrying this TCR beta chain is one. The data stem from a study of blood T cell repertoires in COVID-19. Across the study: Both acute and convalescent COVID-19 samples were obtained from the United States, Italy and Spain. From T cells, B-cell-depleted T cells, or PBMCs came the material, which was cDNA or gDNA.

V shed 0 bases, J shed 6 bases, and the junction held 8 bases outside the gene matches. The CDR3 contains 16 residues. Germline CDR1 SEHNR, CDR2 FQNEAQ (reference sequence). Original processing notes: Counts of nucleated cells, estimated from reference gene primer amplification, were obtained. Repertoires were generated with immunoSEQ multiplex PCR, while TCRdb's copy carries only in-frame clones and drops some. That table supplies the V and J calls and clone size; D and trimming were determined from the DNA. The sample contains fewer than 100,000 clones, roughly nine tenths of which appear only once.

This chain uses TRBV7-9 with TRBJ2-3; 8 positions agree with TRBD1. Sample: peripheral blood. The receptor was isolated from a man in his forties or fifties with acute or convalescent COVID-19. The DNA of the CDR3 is TGTGCCAGCAGCTTAGCTGACAGGGGAGTGGATGATACGCAGTATTTT. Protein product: CASSLADRGVDDTQYF.